The TCR beta chain described here comes from a study of CD8+ T cells in alopecia areata. Whole-study context: Each day, treated patients took oral tofacitinib twice, at 5 to 10 mg per dose. Study observations and caveats: A large proportion of expanded lesional clones were detected persisting in scalp and blood during tofacitinib.

Following extraction, RNA underwent reverse transcription to cDNA, which served as the sequencing template. TCRdb keeps only in-frame clones here, not all; method: immunoSEQ multiplex PCR. The sample includes about 210,000 clones, about 64% seen only once; the top ten take around 4%. This CDR3 has 13 residues. The V end was cut by 4 bases, the J end by 5 bases, with 12 bases between. The germline CDR1 and CDR2 sequences are SQVTM and ANQGSEA. This clone turned up a few times. What it binds is unknown. Described treatment: oral pan-JAK inhibitor, 5-10 mg twice daily. Sorted populations comprised CD4+ and CD8+ T cells obtained from PBMCs.

The chain uses TRBV29-1 and TRBJ2-1, with D perhaps being TRBD1 or TRBD2 (5 bases each). This TCR was sampled from a human donor with alopecia areata. The sample here was CD4+ T cells sorted from blood, taken at week 4, from a patient treated with tofacitinib. The CDR3 loop reads CSVVGPTNNEQFF. The CDR3 nucleotides read TGCAGCGTTGTGGGACCGACAAACAATGAGCAGTTCTTC.